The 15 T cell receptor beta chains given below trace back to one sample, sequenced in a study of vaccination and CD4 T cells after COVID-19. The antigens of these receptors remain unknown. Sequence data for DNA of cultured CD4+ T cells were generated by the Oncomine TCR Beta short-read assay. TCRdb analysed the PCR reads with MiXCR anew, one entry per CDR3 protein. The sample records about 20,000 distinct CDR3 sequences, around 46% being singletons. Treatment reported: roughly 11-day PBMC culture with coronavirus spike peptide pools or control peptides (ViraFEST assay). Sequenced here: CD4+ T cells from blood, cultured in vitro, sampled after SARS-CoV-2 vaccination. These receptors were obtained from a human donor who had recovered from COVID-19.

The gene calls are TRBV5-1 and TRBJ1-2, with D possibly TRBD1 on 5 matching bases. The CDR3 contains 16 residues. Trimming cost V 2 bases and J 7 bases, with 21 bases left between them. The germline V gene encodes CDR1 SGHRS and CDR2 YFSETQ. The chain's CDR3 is CASSFTIAGGSSGYTF. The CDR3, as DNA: TGCGCCAGCAGCTTCACGATCGCCGGGGGGTCGAGTGGCTACACCTTC.

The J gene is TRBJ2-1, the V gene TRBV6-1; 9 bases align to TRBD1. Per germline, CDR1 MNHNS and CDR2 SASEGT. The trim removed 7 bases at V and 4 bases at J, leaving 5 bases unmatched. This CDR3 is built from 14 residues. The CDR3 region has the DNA TGTGCCAGCAAAGCACAGGGGGCTTACAATGAGCAGTTCTTC. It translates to CASKAQGAYNEQFF.

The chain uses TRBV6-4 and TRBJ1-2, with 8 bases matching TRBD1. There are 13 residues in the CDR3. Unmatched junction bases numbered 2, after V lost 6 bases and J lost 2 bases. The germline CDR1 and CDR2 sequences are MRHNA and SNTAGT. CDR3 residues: CASSRDRNYGYTF. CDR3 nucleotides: TGTGCCAGCAGCCGGGACAGGAACTATGGCTACACCTTC.

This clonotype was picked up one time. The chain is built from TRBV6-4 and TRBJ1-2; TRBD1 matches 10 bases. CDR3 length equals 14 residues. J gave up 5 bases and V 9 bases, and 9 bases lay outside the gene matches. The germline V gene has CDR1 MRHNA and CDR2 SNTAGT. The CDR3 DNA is TGTGCCAGAAACCCGGGACAGGGGCTTTATGGCTACACCTTC. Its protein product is CARNPGQGLYGYTF.

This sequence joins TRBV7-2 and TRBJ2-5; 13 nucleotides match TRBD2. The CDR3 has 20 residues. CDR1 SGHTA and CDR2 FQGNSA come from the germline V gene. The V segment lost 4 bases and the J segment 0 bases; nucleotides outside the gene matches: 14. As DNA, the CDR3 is TGTGCCAGCAGCTCACCTCCATTGACTAGCGGGAGGTCGTACCAAGAGACCCAGTACTTC. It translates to CASSSPPLTSGRSYQETQYF.

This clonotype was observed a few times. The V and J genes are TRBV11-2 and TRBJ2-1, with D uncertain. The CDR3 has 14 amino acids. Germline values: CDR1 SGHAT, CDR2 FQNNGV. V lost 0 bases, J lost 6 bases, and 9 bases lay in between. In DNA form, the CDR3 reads TGTGCCAGCAGCTTAGATCGCAGAGGCAATGAGCAGTTCTTC. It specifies CASSLDRRGNEQFF.

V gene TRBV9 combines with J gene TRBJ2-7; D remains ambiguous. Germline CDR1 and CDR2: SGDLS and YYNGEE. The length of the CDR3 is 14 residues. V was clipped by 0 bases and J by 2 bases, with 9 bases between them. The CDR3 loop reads CASSVAPQTYEQYF. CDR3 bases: TGTGCCAGCAGCGTAGCGCCACAAACCTACGAGCAGTACTTC.

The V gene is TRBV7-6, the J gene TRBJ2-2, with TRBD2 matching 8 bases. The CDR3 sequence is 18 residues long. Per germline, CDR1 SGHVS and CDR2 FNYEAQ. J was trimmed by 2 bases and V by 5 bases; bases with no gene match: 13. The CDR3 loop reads CASSARTSRGPNTGELFF. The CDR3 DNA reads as TGTGCCAGCAGCGCCCGGACTAGCAGGGGACCTAACACCGGGGAGCTGTTTTTT.

The CDR3 spells CSAQSGRGTGELFF. In DNA, the CDR3 is TGCAGTGCCCAGTCCGGGAGAGGCACCGGGGAGCTGTTTTTT. V is TRBV20-1 and J is TRBJ2-2, with D possibly TRBD2 on 6 matching bases. Germline V gene data show CDR1 as DFQATT and CDR2 as SNEGSKA (reference sequence). The CDR3 is made up of 14 amino acids. The V gene lost 6 bases and the J gene lost 4 bases, with 15 bases spanning the gap.

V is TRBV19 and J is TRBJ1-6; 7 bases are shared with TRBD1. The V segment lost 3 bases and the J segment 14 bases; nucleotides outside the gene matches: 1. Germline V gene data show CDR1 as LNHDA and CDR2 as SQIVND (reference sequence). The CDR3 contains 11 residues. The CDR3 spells CASSMDRTLHF. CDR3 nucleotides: TGTGCCAGTAGTATGGACAGGACCCTCCACTTT.

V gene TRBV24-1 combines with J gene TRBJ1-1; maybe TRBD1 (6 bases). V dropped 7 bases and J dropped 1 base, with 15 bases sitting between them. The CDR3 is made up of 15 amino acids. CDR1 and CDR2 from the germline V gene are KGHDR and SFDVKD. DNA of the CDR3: TGTGCCACCAGGGCGGGGGGCATTTCGAACACTGAAGCTTTCTTT. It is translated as CATRAGGISNTEAFF.

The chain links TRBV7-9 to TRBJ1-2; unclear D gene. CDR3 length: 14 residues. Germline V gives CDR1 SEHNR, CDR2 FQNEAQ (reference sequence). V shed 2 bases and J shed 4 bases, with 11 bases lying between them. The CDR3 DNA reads TGTGCCAGCAGCTTACCAGGAGGATCCTATGGCTACACCTTC. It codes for CASSLPGGSYGYTF.

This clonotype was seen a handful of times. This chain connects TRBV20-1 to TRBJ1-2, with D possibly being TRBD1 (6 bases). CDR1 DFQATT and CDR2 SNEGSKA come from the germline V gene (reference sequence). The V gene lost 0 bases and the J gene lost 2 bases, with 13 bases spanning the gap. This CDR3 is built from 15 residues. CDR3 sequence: CSARDIGGPNYGYTF. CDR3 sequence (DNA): TGCAGTGCTAGAGATATCGGGGGGCCCAACTATGGCTACACCTTC.

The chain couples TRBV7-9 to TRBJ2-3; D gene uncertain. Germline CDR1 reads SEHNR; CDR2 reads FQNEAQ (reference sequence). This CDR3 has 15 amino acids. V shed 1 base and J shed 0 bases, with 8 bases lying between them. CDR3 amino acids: CASSLVTASTDTQYF. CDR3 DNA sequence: TGTGCCAGCAGCTTAGTCACAGCTAGCACAGATACGCAGTATTTT.

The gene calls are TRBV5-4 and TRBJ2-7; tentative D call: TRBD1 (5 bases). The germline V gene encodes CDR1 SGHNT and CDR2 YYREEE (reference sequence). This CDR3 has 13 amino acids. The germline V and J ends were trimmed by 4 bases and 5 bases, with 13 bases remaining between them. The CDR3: CASSPRDRDEQYF. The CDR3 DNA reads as TGTGCCAGCAGCCCACGAGACAGAGACGAGCAGTACTTC. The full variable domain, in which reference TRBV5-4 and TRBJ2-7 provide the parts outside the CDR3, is ETGVTQSPTHLIKTRGQQVTLRCSSQSGHNTVSWYQQALGQGPQFIFQYYREEENGRGNFPPRFSGLQFPNYSSELNVNALELDDSALYLCASSPRDRDEQYFGPGTRLTVT.